Presented here are 24 T cell receptor beta chains from one specimen sequenced in a study of control samples from healthy donors and cancer patients. TCRdb keeps only in-frame clones here, not all; method: immunoSEQ multiplex PCR. The sample contains 100,000 to 150,000 clones, approximately 84% of which appear only once. Sample: blood. The receptors were sampled from a man younger than 35 in good health.

The rearrangement links TRBV30 to TRBJ1-1; D might be TRBD1 (6 bases). Germline V CDR1 and CDR2: GTSNPN, SVGIG (reference sequence). The CDR3 length is 17 residues. The V gene lost 0 bases and the J gene lost 10 bases, with 27 bases spanning the gap. The chain's CDR3 is CAWSVGGAVREIGGAFF. The DNA of the CDR3 is TGTGCCTGGAGTGTAGGGGGGGCTGTAAGGGAAATAGGTGGAGCTTTCTTT.

The CDR3 reads CASSNVIGASREAFF. The CDR3, as DNA: TGTGCCAGCAGCAACGTTATAGGAGCCTCCAGGGAAGCTTTCTTT. The rearrangement links TRBV5-8 to TRBJ1-1; D gene unclear. Trimming left V 4 bases short and J 8 bases short, with 21 bases between. The CDR3 spans 15 residues. Germline V lookup: CDR1 SGHTS, CDR2 YDEGEE. Drawing the rest from reference TRBV5-8 and TRBJ1-1, the complete variable domain is EAGVTQSPTHLIKTRGQQATLRCSPISGHTSVYWYQQALGLGLQFLLWYDEGEERNRGNFPPRFSGRQFPNYSSELNVNALELEDSALYLCASSNVIGASREAFFGQGTRLTVV.

V is TRBV4-1 and J is TRBJ1-2; the D is unclear. This CDR3 is 15 amino acids long. Trimming removed 0 bases from V and 2 bases from J, with 10 bases in between. The germline V gene has CDR1 MGHRA and CDR2 YSYEKL. The CDR3 is CASSQDPGRNYGYTF. For the CDR3, the DNA is TGCGCCAGCAGCCAAGACCCCGGCAGAAACTATGGCTACACCTTC.

The rearrangement uses TRBV28 and TRBJ1-2; D might be TRBD1 (5 bases). The CDR3 runs to 15 residues. Per germline, CDR1 MDHEN and CDR2 SYDVKM. Trimming shortened V by 1 base and J by 2 bases, and 11 bases separated the two germline ends. CDR3 loop: CASSLYRSSNYGYTF. CDR3 DNA sequence: TGTGCCAGCAGTTTATACAGGAGCTCAAACTATGGCTACACCTTC.

The chain couples TRBV3-1 (or the pseudogene TRBV3-2) to TRBJ2-1; D unclear. The CDR3 is 13 residues long. Germline V gives CDR1 LGHDT, CDR2 YNNKEL (reference sequence). The V end was cut by 8 bases, the J end by 2 bases, with 10 bases between. This chain's CDR3 is CASSPAPYNEQFF. The CDR3 region has the DNA TGTGCCAGCTCTCCGGCGCCCTACAATGAGCAGTTCTTC.

This chain links TRBV19 with TRBJ2-3; 9 bases match TRBD2. The CDR3 length is 15 residues. The V gene end was trimmed by 3 bases and the J gene end by 3 bases; junction bases not matched to a gene: 4. Germline V lookup: CDR1 LNHDA, CDR2 SQIVND (reference sequence). The CDR3 sequence is CASSMLAGLTDTQYF. The CDR3, as DNA: TGTGCCAGTAGTATGCTAGCGGGATTGACAGATACGCAGTATTTT.

The CDR3 here is CASSVQGIVAGELFF. In nucleotides, the CDR3 is TGTGCCAGTAGTGTTCAGGGAATCGTGGCCGGGGAGCTGTTTTTT. The chain couples TRBV19 to TRBJ2-2; possibly TRBD1 for D (5 bases). The germline V gene has CDR1 LNHDA and CDR2 SQIVND (reference sequence). The CDR3 runs 15 residues. The V end lost 5 bases, the J end lost 6 bases, and 16 bases lay between the germline ends.

The rearrangement links TRBV5-1 to TRBJ2-1; 8 bases line up with TRBD2. The CDR3 is made up of 16 amino acids. The germline gives CDR1 SGHRS, CDR2 YFSETQ. J gave up 1 base and V 2 bases, and 5 bases lay outside the gene matches. CDR3 coding DNA: TGCGCCAGCAGCTTCAAGCGGGAGTATTCCTACAATGAGCAGTTCTTC. Translation gives CASSFKREYSYNEQFF.

This clone was counted a few times. V gene TRBV3-1 (or the pseudogene TRBV3-2) combines with J gene TRBJ2-1, with 7 bases identical to TRBD2. CDR3 length: 13 amino acids. V lost 4 bases and J lost 12; bases outside the gene matches: 9. Germline CDR1 LGHDT, CDR2 YNNKEL (reference sequence). The CDR3 here is CASSPSYRGVQFF. The DNA of the CDR3 is TGTGCCAGCAGCCCTTCTTATCGGGGGGTGCAGTTCTTC.

The V gene is TRBV7-2, the J gene TRBJ1-3; D gene unclear. CDR3 length: 15 amino acids. The germline V gene encodes CDR1 SGHTA and CDR2 FQGNSA. V shed 1 base and J shed 0 bases, with 7 bases lying between them. CDR3 DNA sequence: TGTGCCAGCAGCTTAGTGAGAGACTCTGGAAACACCATATATTTT. This sequence encodes CASSLVRDSGNTIYF.

The chain joins TRBV20-1 to TRBJ2-7; perhaps TRBD1 as D (6 bases). V was shortened by 3 bases and J by 3 bases, with 12 bases between the two germline ends. CDR1 and CDR2 (germline): DFQATT, SNEGSKA (reference sequence). The CDR3 has 13 amino acids. CDR3 amino acids: CSASDRIFYEQYF. The CDR3 DNA is TGCAGTGCTAGTGACAGGATATTCTACGAGCAGTACTTC.

The CDR3 sequence is CASSFDRRRDYGYTF. In DNA, the CDR3 is TGTGCCAGTAGTTTCGACAGGAGAAGGGACTATGGCTACACCTTC. The chain carries TRBV19 and TRBJ1-2, with a tentative D call TRBD1 (6 bases). Germline V gives CDR1 LNHDA, CDR2 SQIVND (reference sequence). V shed 5 bases and J shed 3 bases, with 16 bases lying between them. The CDR3 has 15 residues.

J is TRBJ1-5 and V is TRBV30, with TRBD1 matching 7 bases. The CDR3 totals 14 residues. The V gene end was trimmed by 0 bases and the J gene end by 4 bases; junction bases not matched to a gene: 3. The germline gives CDR1 GTSNPN, CDR2 SVGIG (reference sequence). The CDR3 nucleotides are TGTGCCTGGAGTGTGGGACAGCCGAATCAGCCCCAGCATTTT. It translates to CAWSVGQPNQPQHF.

CDR3 bases: TGTGCCAGTGCGGGGTTGGGTGGGGCCAACGTCCTGACTTTC. Its translation is CASAGLGGANVLTF. The chain couples TRBV2 to TRBJ2-6; a weak D match, TRBD2 (6 bases). Germline V lookup: CDR1 SNHLY, CDR2 FYNNEI. Trimming stripped 9 bases from V and 3 bases from J, with 12 bases between. The CDR3 totals 14 residues.

The chain employs TRBV13 and TRBJ1-1; TRBD1 matches at 7 bases. This CDR3 is built from 14 residues. Germline-derived CDR1 and CDR2 are PRHDT and FYEKMQ (reference sequence). The junction had 13 bases not matched to a gene; V was cut back by 4 bases and J by 11 bases. This chain's CDR3 is CASSSRQGWLWAFF. CDR3 in DNA: TGTGCCAGCAGCTCCAGACAGGGCTGGCTGTGGGCTTTCTTT.

The chain recombines TRBV11-3 with TRBJ2-3; D may match TRBD1 or TRBD2 (5 bases each). V lost 1 base to trimming and J lost 9 bases, with 11 bases between them. Germline CDR1 SGHNT, CDR2 YENEEA. This CDR3 spans 13 amino acids. The CDR3 DNA follows: TGTGCCAGCAGCTTAGGGTCCGAGGGGACGCAGTATTTT. Its protein product is CASSLGSEGTQYF.

The chain links TRBV7-8 to TRBJ1-1; D is uncertain. Germline loops: CDR1 SGHVS, CDR2 FQNEAQ. CDR3 length: 16 amino acids. V was trimmed by 1 base and J by 0 bases, leaving 12 bases between them. CDR3 DNA sequence: TGTGCCAGCAGCTTAGGGTACAGTCGAATGAACACTGAAGCTTTCTTT. It translates to CASSLGYSRMNTEAFF.

The chain recombines TRBV5-5 with TRBJ1-5, with D tentatively TRBD1 (6 bases). Per germline, CDR1 SGHKS and CDR2 YYEKEE (reference sequence). This CDR3 region has 15 residues. Trimming cost V 1 base and J 6 bases, with 14 bases left between them. CDR3 loop: CASSLSGASAQPQHF. The CDR3 coding sequence is TGTGCCAGCAGCTTGTCAGGGGCGTCGGCTCAGCCCCAGCATTTT.

V usage is TRBV11-2 and J usage is TRBJ2-1; 11 positions agree with TRBD2. CDR3 length: 20 residues. The ends lost 0 bases at V and 0 bases at J; junction bases unmatched: 10. Germline loops: CDR1 SGHAT, CDR2 FQNNGV. The CDR3 DNA follows: TGTGCCAGCAGCTTAGAGCTAGCGGGGGGTGTCTTAAGCTCCTACAATGAGCAGTTCTTC. This gives the protein CASSLELAGGVLSSYNEQFF.

The chain links TRBV18 to TRBJ2-2; a possible D gene is TRBD1 (6 bases). Trimming shortened V by 5 bases and J by 0 bases, and 10 bases separated the two germline ends. Germline CDR1 is KGHSH and CDR2 is LQKENI. This CDR3 has 15 amino acids. The CDR3 here is CASSIQGTNTGELFF. CDR3 coding DNA: TGTGCCAGCTCAATCCAGGGGACGAACACCGGGGAGCTGTTTTTT.

The table lists this clone with a few counts. CDR3 sequence reads: CAWGTGTGERETQYF. Here the CDR3 DNA reads TGTGCCTGGGGGACCGGGACAGGGGAAAGGGAGACCCAGTACTTC. The V gene is TRBV30, the J gene TRBJ2-5, with TRBD1 identical over 10 bases. With 5 bases clipped from V and 5 bases from J, the junction kept 11 bases outside the gene matches. The CDR3 runs to 15 residues. Germline CDR1 reads GTSNPN; CDR2 reads SVGIG (reference sequence). The complete variable domain, with remaining parts taken from reference TRBV30 and TRBJ2-5, reads SQTIHQWPATLVQPVGSPLSLECTVEGTSNPNLYWYRQAAGRGLQLLFYSVGIGQISSEVPQNLSASRPQDRQFILSSKKLLLSDSGFYLCAWGTGTGERETQYFGPGTRLLVL.

CDR3 sequence (DNA): TGTGCCAGCAGTCAGCGACGAGGCAATGAGCAGTTCTTC. Residues: CASSQRRGNEQFF. This chain links TRBV27 with TRBJ2-1; D unclear. Trimming took off 5 bases at V and 6 bases at J, with 11 bases between the two ends. CDR1 and CDR2 from the germline V gene are MNHEY and SMNVEV (reference sequence). The CDR3 has 13 residues.

The genes are TRBV3-1 (or the pseudogene TRBV3-2) and TRBJ1-5; D not resolved. V dropped 4 bases and J dropped 0 bases, with 10 bases sitting between them. Germline CDR1 reads LGHDT; CDR2 reads YNNKEL (reference sequence). The CDR3 runs to 15 residues. The CDR3 loop is CASSPNPHSNQPQHF. The CDR3 nucleotides are TGTGCCAGCAGCCCCAACCCTCATAGCAATCAGCCCCAGCATTTT.

This clone was recorded only once. The chain has TRBV7-2 and TRBJ1-1, with a tentative D call TRBD1 (6 bases). Per germline, CDR1 SGHTA and CDR2 FQGNSA. This CDR3 region has 15 residues. V lost 5 bases, J lost 5 bases, and 18 bases lay in between. CDR3 in amino acids: CASSARRGGATEAFF. The CDR3 region has the DNA TGTGCCAGCAGCGCTCGCAGGGGCGGGGCTACTGAAGCTTTCTTT.